This entry is about one TCR beta chain. Its antigen is currently unknown. Measured with immunoSEQ multiplex PCR; TCRdb has only the in-frame clones, and not every one. The table records about 2 million clones, about 95% of them present only once. V gave up 4 bases and J gave up 4 bases, with 8 bases separating them. The germline V gene has CDR1 MNHNY and CDR2 SVGAGI (reference sequence). The CDR3 runs 13 residues. Only CD45RO-negative cells positively selected for CCR7 counted as naive CD8 cells, so terminally differentiated effector memory CD45RA+ cells were excluded. This entry is derived from a study of shared clonotypes between healthy human individuals. General study points: Exclusively blood specimens were collected; tissue repertoires likely differ. Naive CD4 clonotypes overlapped across several donors at roughly 5%. Relative to their counterparts shared across all four donors, non-shared clonotypes exhibited diminished generation probabilities.

The sample taken for sequencing was naive CD8+ T cells sorted from blood. The chain has TRBV6-6 and TRBJ1-5; no firm D call. This receptor was obtained from a man younger than 35 in good health. The CDR3 reads CASSSDLNQPQHF. CDR3 in DNA: TGTGCCAGCAGTTCTGACCTAAATCAGCCCCAGCATTTT.